The 17 T cell receptor beta chains listed next were all sequenced from one sample in a study of cytomegalovirus exposure and HLA in healthy donors. The PCR ran on 60 Vbeta and 13 Jbeta primers. Method: immunoSEQ multiplex PCR; TCRdb's copy keeps in-frame clones and lacks some. The repertoire includes some 200,000 clones, around 85% of them detected once, and 3.8% sits in the top ten. Sequencing input: PBMCs. The receptors originated from a man over 45 in good health and CMV-seronegative.

V and J are TRBV27 and TRBJ1-1, with D perhaps matching TRBD1 (5 bases). The length of the CDR3 is 13 residues. Germline lookup yields CDR1 MNHEY and CDR2 SMNVEV (reference sequence). Trimming left V 0 bases short and J 9 bases short, with 11 bases between. The CDR3 here is CASSLSVGGKAFF. In nucleotides, the CDR3 is TGTGCCAGCAGTTTATCGGTCGGGGGGAAAGCTTTCTTT.

This clone was observed once. This chain links TRBV18 with TRBJ2-5; 8 bases match TRBD2. The J segment lost 4 bases and the V segment lost 5 bases, leaving 9 bases of the junction unmatched. The CDR3 loop spans 15 amino acids. Germline V CDR1 and CDR2: KGHSH, LQKENI. The CDR3 loop is CASSAGTRDSETQYF. The CDR3 bases are TGTGCCAGCTCAGCCGGGACTAGGGATTCAGAGACCCAGTACTTC.

The chain employs TRBV7-6 and TRBJ2-3, with 9 bases matching TRBD1. CDR3 length: 16 residues. V shed 5 bases, J shed 2 bases, and the junction held 8 bases outside the gene matches. Germline lookup yields CDR1 SGHVS and CDR2 FNYEAQ. The CDR3 DNA is TGTGCCAGCAGCCCACACCGGGACAGGGACACAGATACGCAGTATTTT. Protein product: CASSPHRDRDTDTQYF.

The chain joins TRBV9 to TRBJ2-1, with a weak D call TRBD2 (6 bases). The germline V and J ends were trimmed by 0 bases and 4 bases, with 8 bases remaining between them. This CDR3 contains 14 residues. Germline CDR1 is SGDLS and CDR2 is YYNGEE. This chain's CDR3 is CASSVGTIYNEQFF. The CDR3 DNA follows: TGTGCCAGCAGCGTAGGGACTATTTACAATGAGCAGTTCTTC.

This clone was counted only a few times. The chain has TRBV7-2 and TRBJ2-1, with 10 bases fitting TRBD1. V trimming: 5 bases; J trimming: 8 bases; junction bases outside the gene matches: 12. CDR1 and CDR2 (germline): SGHTA, FQGNSA. The CDR3 length is 16 residues. CDR3 bases: TGTGCCAGCAGCACGCCCCCGGGACAGGGGATACATGAGCAGTTCTTC. Its protein is CASSTPPGQGIHEQFF.

The count of this clone is one. This chain joins TRBV19 and TRBJ1-4; D remains unclear. The CDR3 is 14 amino acids. Germline assignment: CDR1 LNHDA and CDR2 SQIVND (reference sequence). V lost 4 bases and J lost 8, with 14 bases in between. The CDR3 sequence is CASSTLPGGEKLFF. The CDR3 DNA reads as TGTGCCAGTAGTACGCTCCCGGGTGGGGAAAAACTGTTTTTT.

The rearrangement joins TRBV27 to TRBJ2-7; D possibly corresponds to TRBD1 (6 bases). CDR3 length equals 12 residues. Trimming took 8 bases from V and 6 from J, leaving 14 bases between them. Germline CDR1 and CDR2: MNHEY and SMNVEV (reference sequence). The CDR3 DNA reads as TGTGCCAGCGGCTTGCAGGGGATCGAGCAGTACTTC. It yields the protein CASGLQGIEQYF.

The chain recombines TRBV19 with TRBJ2-1; TRBD1 matches 7 bases. This CDR3 has 16 amino acids. CDR1 and CDR2 (germline): LNHDA, SQIVND (reference sequence). V was clipped by 5 bases and J by 0 bases; unmatched bases: 7. The CDR3 sequence: CASSSSGQNSYNEQFF. The CDR3 DNA sequence: TGTGCCAGTAGTTCTTCGGGACAGAACTCCTACAATGAGCAGTTCTTC.

The chain couples TRBV27 to TRBJ2-3; TRBD2 matches 7 bases. The CDR3 runs 20 residues. The V gene's germline CDR1 is MNHEY and CDR2 SMNVEV (reference sequence). Trimming cost V 0 bases and J 5 bases; bases outside gene matches: 20. The CDR3: CASSLSPTFTAGPYGDTQYF. The CDR3 region has the DNA TGTGCCAGCAGTTTATCTCCCACCTTTACAGCGGGGCCTTACGGAGATACGCAGTATTTT.

This chain uses TRBV19 with TRBJ2-7; TRBD1 aligns across 8 bases. There are 15 residues in the CDR3. The germline V gene has CDR1 LNHDA and CDR2 SQIVND (reference sequence). Trimming cost V 4 bases and J 2 bases; bases outside gene matches: 7. CDR3 amino acids: CASSTTGTGTYEQYF. CDR3 DNA sequence: TGTGCCAGTAGTACGACCGGGACAGGAACCTACGAGCAGTACTTC.

The CDR3 DNA sequence: TGTGCCAGCAGCCACCGGGACAGGGAGACCTACGAGCAGTACTTC. It yields the protein CASSHRDRETYEQYF. The chain has TRBV6-5 and TRBJ2-7; 9 bases are a match to TRBD1. In germline, CDR1 is MNHEY, CDR2 SVGAGI. Losses at the gene ends were 6 bases for V and 2 bases for J; bases not matched to a gene: 8. The CDR3 loop spans 15 amino acids.

In this sample, this clone turned up once. V usage is TRBV18 and J usage is TRBJ1-1; tentative D call: TRBD1 (6 bases). Trimming removed 6 bases from V and 6 bases from J, with 11 bases in between. Looked up from germline, CDR1 is KGHSH and CDR2 is LQKENI. The CDR3 totals 12 residues. The CDR3 reads CASSLQGPEAFF. The CDR3 DNA reads as TGTGCCAGCTCGCTACAGGGACCTGAAGCTTTCTTT.

Here the CDR3 reads CASSPGEGPDHTGELFF. CDR3 nucleotide sequence: TGTGCCAGCAGCCCCGGCGAGGGTCCCGATCACACCGGGGAGCTGTTTTTT. V and J are TRBV7-6 and TRBJ2-2; a possible D gene is TRBD2 (5 bases). Deletions cut 5 bases from V and 3 bases from J, with 19 bases between. The CDR3 is made up of 17 amino acids. CDR1 SGHVS and CDR2 FNYEAQ come from the germline V gene.

V is TRBV7-2 and J is TRBJ2-7; 13 bases map to TRBD2. V lost 4 bases, J lost 2 bases, and 5 bases stayed unmatched. Germline V CDR1 and CDR2: SGHTA, FQGNSA. This CDR3 region has 16 residues. The CDR3 spells CASSWGTSGDAYEQYF. For the CDR3, the DNA is TGTGCCAGCAGCTGGGGGACTAGCGGGGATGCCTACGAGCAGTACTTC.

This clone was recorded once. CDR3 amino acids: CASSVAPGYGTNTGELFF. CDR3 DNA sequence: TGTGCCAGCAGCGTAGCCCCAGGGTACGGAACGAACACCGGGGAGCTGTTTTTT. This chain connects TRBV9 to TRBJ2-2; a weak D match, TRBD1 (5 bases). From germline, CDR1 is SGDLS and CDR2 YYNGEE. Trimming cost V 0 bases and J 0 bases, with 15 bases left between them. This CDR3 is 18 amino acids long.

Here the CDR3 DNA reads TGTGCCAGCAGCGGGGTAGTTGCGGGCCCCGCAGATACGCAGTATTTT. Protein sequence: CASSGVVAGPADTQYF. The chain joins TRBV5-6 to TRBJ2-3; a possible D gene is TRBD2 (5 bases). V lost 4 bases, J lost 4 bases, and 19 bases lay in between. The CDR3 length is 16 residues. The germline V gene encodes CDR1 SGHDT and CDR2 YYEEEE.

This clone was detected only a few times. The chain joins TRBV2 to TRBJ2-5, with D maybe TRBD2 (7 bases). Trimming took 9 bases from V and 5 from J, leaving 13 bases between them. Germline V gene data show CDR1 as SNHLY and CDR2 as FYNNEI. The CDR3 is 12 amino acids. CDR3 protein: CASRGEGETQYF. Written as DNA, the CDR3 is TGTGCCAGTAGGGGGGAGGGGGAGACCCAGTACTTC.